This TCR beta chain comes out of a study of neurological immune-mediated disorders. This clonotype has ten or more counts. Its antigen is still unknown. 5'RACE employing 10-nucleotide random UMIs yielded the cDNA. TCRdb reprocessed the 5' RACE reads via MiXCR and lists one record per CDR3 protein. Of roughly 40,000 distinct CDR3 sequences listed, 2% to 3% are singletons. Study results and limitations: Expanded clones shared no CDR3 amino acid sequences across subjects, suggesting private repertoires in all groups.

Deletions cut 6 bases from V and 5 bases from J, with 11 bases between. The CDR3 covers 13 residues. Germline CDR1 reads MNHNY; CDR2 reads SVGAGI (reference sequence). The origin of this receptor is a man in his fifties or sixties with multiple sclerosis. The chain joins TRBV6-6 to TRBJ2-1; D is ambiguous. Sequencing was performed on PBMCs. The CDR3 loop is CASRGISDNEQFF. CDR3 sequence (DNA): TGTGCCAGCAGGGGGATATCGGACAATGAGCAGTTCTTC.